A single sample is the source of the 26 T cell receptor beta chains below, sequenced in a study of identical twins. TCRdb ran MiXCR on the 5' RACE reads and lists one entry per CDR3 protein. The sample shows some 600,000 distinct CDR3 sequences, about 7% of them seen only once. The same sample was also used in a study of yellow fever vaccine responses in identical twins.

Sequenced sample: PBMCs. The source of these receptors is a woman aged 18-30 years in good health.

This clonotype has just a few counts. This chain connects TRBV6-1 to TRBJ2-1; TRBD2 matches at 9 bases. Trimming cost V 4 bases and J 8 bases; bases outside gene matches: 6. This CDR3 is built from 14 residues. The germline CDR1 and CDR2 sequences are MNHNS and SASEGT. This chain's CDR3 is CASSAAGGPDEQFF. CDR3 nucleotides: TGTGCCAGCAGTGCTGCGGGAGGGCCAGATGAGCAGTTCTTC.

The V gene is TRBV29-1, the J gene TRBJ1-1, with D hard to call. V was shortened by 2 bases and J by 5 bases, with 9 bases between the two germline ends. Looked up from germline, CDR1 is SQVTM and CDR2 is ANQGSEA. This CDR3 contains 12 residues. The DNA for the CDR3 is TGCAGCGTTGAAACGGTGCAAACTGAAGCTTTCTTT. Encoded protein: CSVETVQTEAFF.

V is TRBV3-1 and J is TRBJ2-1, with a possible D match to TRBD2 (5 bases). The germline V gene has CDR1 LGHDT and CDR2 YNNKEL (reference sequence). Between the trimmed V and J ends, which lost 4 bases and 0 bases, there was a span of 16 bases. The CDR3 covers 17 residues. The CDR3 nucleotides read TGTGCCAGCAGCCCCAGCCCGGGATCAAGCTCCTACAATGAGCAGTTCTTC. It is translated as CASSPSPGSSSYNEQFF.

The V and J genes are TRBV7-9 and TRBJ1-2; 9 nucleotides match TRBD1. In germline, CDR1 is SEHNR, CDR2 FQNEAQ (reference sequence). The CDR3 contains 15 residues. The V gene end was trimmed by 2 bases and the J gene end by 2 bases; junction bases not matched to a gene: 3. CDR3 in amino acids: CASSLSGTGNYGYTF. The CDR3 DNA is TGTGCCAGCAGCTTATCAGGGACAGGGAACTATGGCTACACCTTC.

This chain uses TRBV5-1 with TRBJ2-3; 7 nucleotides agree with TRBD1. This CDR3 is 14 amino acids long. V shed 4 bases, J shed 1 base, and the junction held 3 bases outside the gene matches. Germline CDR1 is SGHRS and CDR2 is YFSETQ. The chain's CDR3 is CASSADRGTDTQYF. DNA of the CDR3: TGCGCCAGCAGCGCCGACAGGGGCACAGATACGCAGTATTTT.

Many counts were recorded for this clonotype. The J gene is TRBJ2-2, the V gene TRBV5-1, with D possibly matching TRBD2 (5 bases). The germline CDR1 and CDR2 sequences are SGHRS and YFSETQ. This CDR3 is built from 16 residues. V was cut by 0 bases and J by 1 base, with 10 bases left in between. The DNA of the CDR3 is TGCGCCAGCAGCTTGGCAGGACTGCAGAACACCGGGGAGCTGTTTTTT. Translating it yields CASSLAGLQNTGELFF.

The chain combines TRBV6-1 with TRBJ1-2; possible D gene TRBD1, 5 bases. CDR1 and CDR2 (germline): MNHNS, SASEGT. Trimming pared 6 bases from V and 4 bases from J, leaving 12 bases between. The CDR3 sequence is 13 residues long. This CDR3 is CASRTTQGYGYTF. The CDR3 DNA sequence: TGTGCCAGCAGGACTACCCAGGGCTATGGCTACACCTTC.

The rearrangement joins TRBV9 to TRBJ2-1, with D perhaps matching TRBD1 (6 bases). This CDR3 has 17 amino acids. Germline V lookup: CDR1 SGDLS, CDR2 YYNGEE. V gave up 4 bases and J gave up 0 bases, with 17 bases separating them. DNA for the CDR3: TGTGCCAGCAGCACGACAGGTAGGGGGAGCTCCTACAATGAGCAGTTCTTC. This encodes CASSTTGRGSSYNEQFF.

The V call is TRBV5-1, the J call TRBJ2-7; 7 bases are a match to TRBD1. V trimming: 0 bases; J trimming: 0 bases; junction bases outside the gene matches: 6. The CDR3 covers 16 residues. Germline loops: CDR1 SGHRS, CDR2 YFSETQ. The CDR3 is CASSLVSDRSSYEQYV. The DNA of the CDR3 is TGCGCCAGCAGCTTGGTCTCGGACAGGAGCTCCTACGAGCAGTACGTC.

This clonotype was seen only a few times. The chain links TRBV7-2 to TRBJ2-7; 11 bases map to TRBD1. CDR3 length: 14 residues. Germline V gives CDR1 SGHTA, CDR2 FQGNSA. V lost 4 bases to trimming and J lost 5 bases; unmatched junction nucleotides: 4. The CDR3 nucleotides are TGTGCCAGCAGCTCCCGGGACAGGGGGGACGAGCAGTACTTC. The encoded protein is CASSSRDRGDEQYF.

V gene TRBV9 combines with J gene TRBJ2-3; 9 positions agree with TRBD2. This CDR3 is built from 15 residues. CDR1 is SGDLS, CDR2 YYNGEE, per germline. With 7 bases clipped from V and 1 base from J, the junction kept 7 bases outside the gene matches. CDR3 amino acids: CASGGRALGTDTQYF. Here the CDR3 DNA reads TGTGCCAGCGGCGGGAGGGCCTTAGGCACAGATACGCAGTATTTT.

This clonotype was seen once. A junction boundary mismatches the germline segment, possibly from a read error. The chain couples TRBV3-1 to TRBJ1-4; a possible D gene is TRBD1 (6 bases). The CDR3 loop spans 14 amino acids. Germline CDR1 LGHDT, CDR2 YNNKEL (reference sequence). CDR3 region: CASSRAGDNEKLLF. As DNA, the CDR3 is TGTGCCAGCAGCCGGGCAGGGGATAATGAAAAACTGCTTTTT. The full variable domain, completed using reference TRBV3-1 and TRBJ1-4, is DTAVSQTPKYLVTQMGNDKSIKCEQNLGHDTMYWYKQDSKKFLKIMFSYNNKELIINETVPNRFSPKSPDKAHLNLHINSLELGDSAVYFCASSRAGDNEKLLFGSGTQLSVL.

This clonotype was recorded at least ten times. V is TRBV29-1 and J is TRBJ2-1; D is perhaps TRBD1 or TRBD2 (5 bases each). CDR3 length: 13 residues. Trimming left V 8 bases short and J 0 bases short, with 11 bases between. The germline V gene encodes CDR1 SQVTM and CDR2 ANQGSEA. The CDR3 protein is CSTGTYSYNEQFF. The CDR3 DNA follows: TGCAGCACCGGGACGTACTCCTACAATGAGCAGTTCTTC.

On this clonotype itself: A read error may produce the germline difference seen at one junction end. The chain links TRBV5-4 to TRBJ1-2; D may be TRBD1 (6 bases). The CDR3 runs to 19 residues. Germline CDR1 reads SGHNT; CDR2 reads YYREEE (reference sequence). The CDR3 nucleotides are TGTGACAGCAGCTCCCAAGCCGGCAGGGGTAATTTGAACTTCTATGGCTACACCTTC. Protein sequence: CDSSSQAGRGNLNFYGYTF.

This rearrangement joins TRBV29-1 to TRBJ2-7; D is uncertain. The V gene's germline CDR1 is SQVTM and CDR2 ANQGSEA. The CDR3 is 13 residues long. The germline V and J ends were trimmed by 0 bases and 3 bases, with 9 bases remaining between them. CDR3 in DNA: TGCAGCGTTGAAGAACGGCCCAACTACGAGCAGTACTTC. It translates to CSVEERPNYEQYF.

The rearrangement links TRBV5-6 to TRBJ2-1; 11 bases line up with TRBD2. This CDR3 region has 17 residues. From germline, CDR1 is SGHDT and CDR2 YYEEEE. V was pared by 1 base and J by 9 bases, with 12 bases of the junction left unmatched. This CDR3 is CASSLRATSGGPGEQFF. As DNA, the CDR3 is TGTGCCAGCAGCTTGAGGGCCACTAGCGGGGGACCTGGTGAGCAGTTCTTC.

The chain links TRBV12-3 or TRBV12-4 to TRBJ2-1, with 9 nucleotides matching TRBD2. J gave up 9 bases and V 3 bases, and 9 bases lay outside the gene matches. The CDR3 loop spans 15 amino acids. The CDR3 region has the DNA TGTGCCAGCAGTTTTGGAAGTAGCGGGAGCTCTGAGCAGTTCTTC. Translation gives CASSFGSSGSSEQFF.

This clonotype was recorded at least ten times. The gene calls are TRBV7-9 and TRBJ2-5, with D unresolved. This CDR3 has 14 residues. The germline V gene has CDR1 SEHNR and CDR2 FQNEAQ (reference sequence). Trimming removed 3 bases from V and 1 base from J, with 9 bases in between. The DNA of the CDR3 is TGTGCCAGCAGCTTGCGAGAGGCCCAAGAGACCCAGTACTTC. Encoded protein: CASSLREAQETQYF.

V is TRBV7-2 and J is TRBJ2-1; TRBD2 agrees at 13 bases. V was pared by 4 bases and J by 8 bases, with 5 bases of the junction left unmatched. This CDR3 is 15 amino acids long. Germline V gene data show CDR1 as SGHTA and CDR2 as FQGNSA. The CDR3 loop is CASSSTSGGVDEQFF. CDR3 DNA: TGTGCCAGCAGCTCAACTAGCGGGGGGGTCGATGAGCAGTTCTTC.

J is TRBJ1-1 and V is TRBV7-9; the D gene is possibly TRBD1 (6 bases). V dropped 5 bases and J dropped 1 base, with 14 bases sitting between them. This CDR3 spans 15 amino acids. Germline CDR1 and CDR2: SEHNR and FQNEAQ (reference sequence). The CDR3 region is CASSLLPRGNTEAFF. CDR3 in DNA: TGTGCCAGCAGCCTCCTTCCCAGGGGGAACACTGAAGCTTTCTTT.

The chain has TRBV5-1 and TRBJ2-3; the D gene is possibly TRBD2 (7 bases). The V gene lost 0 bases and the J gene lost 3 bases, with 11 bases spanning the gap. Germline CDR1 reads SGHRS; CDR2 reads YFSETQ. The length of the CDR3 is 15 residues. The CDR3 region is CASSLAEGGTDTQYF. CDR3 DNA sequence: TGCGCCAGCAGCTTGGCTGAGGGGGGGACAGATACGCAGTATTTT.

This clonotype was found many times. The chain combines TRBV4-2 with TRBJ2-1; no definite D call. The V gene lost 8 bases and the J gene lost 6 bases, with 8 bases spanning the gap. In germline, CDR1 is LGHNA, CDR2 YNFKEQ. This CDR3 spans 11 amino acids. The DNA for the CDR3 is TGTGCCAGCGAGTTTGGCAATGAGCAGTTCTTC. Its translation: CASEFGNEQFF.

This chain links TRBV10-3 with TRBJ1-1, with 7 bases aligning to TRBD1. This CDR3 has 14 amino acids. J was trimmed by 3 bases and V by 8 bases; bases with no gene match: 9. Germline V gene sequence: CDR1 ENHRY, CDR2 SYGVKD. The CDR3 sequence is CAIARDSLYTEAFF. DNA of the CDR3: TGTGCCATCGCTCGGGACAGTTTGTACACTGAAGCTTTCTTT.

This clonotype has more than one count but fewer than ten. The V and J genes are TRBV5-1 and TRBJ2-2, with 13 bases aligning to TRBD2. V shed 1 base, J shed 4 bases, and the junction held 7 bases outside the gene matches. The CDR3 runs 18 residues. The germline CDR1 and CDR2 sequences are SGHRS and YFSETQ. This CDR3 is CASSLPGLAGARTGELFF. The CDR3 region has the DNA TGCGCCAGCAGCTTGCCTGGACTAGCGGGAGCGCGCACCGGGGAGCTGTTTTTT.

Only a few counts were recorded for this clonotype. The chain is built from TRBV12-3 or TRBV12-4 and TRBJ2-5; 7 positions match TRBD1. The CDR3 covers 15 residues. V was clipped by 5 bases and J by 2 bases; unmatched bases: 8. The CDR3 coding sequence is TGTGCCAGCAGTATACCATGGACAGGACAAGAGACCCAGTACTTC. Its protein is CASSIPWTGQETQYF.

The J gene is TRBJ1-2, the V gene TRBV3-1; no firm D call. CDR3 length: 14 amino acids. In germline, CDR1 is LGHDT, CDR2 YNNKEL (reference sequence). Trimming took off 1 base at V and 8 bases at J, with 14 bases between the two ends. CDR3 loop: CASSQVALTIGYTF. CDR3 in DNA: TGTGCCAGCAGCCAAGTCGCCCTAACTATCGGCTACACCTTC.